This note documents a single TCR beta chain sequence. Antigen unknown. This sample was included in a study of blood T cells in healthy people across ages. Germline V gives CDR1 MNHEY, CDR2 SMNVEV (reference sequence). This CDR3 is 13 amino acids long. The ends were cut back, 4 bases at V and 8 bases at J, with 12 bases in the middle. Through a sample-barcoded 5' primer and a J-beta primer mix, a second PCR was run for roughly 6 to 11 cycles. TCRdb reanalysed the 5' RACE reads using MiXCR and keeps one entry per CDR3 protein. The sample has about 630,000 distinct CDR3 sequences; roughly 20% are singletons. Overall study results and limits: Naive CD4+ cells and diversity were both higher in long-lived donors than in aged donors.

The source of this sequence is a man in his sixties or seventies in good health. Sequencing was carried out using blood. V gene TRBV27 combines with J gene TRBJ2-4, with D perhaps matching TRBD2 (6 bases). This CDR3 reads CASSSWEEDIQYF. The CDR3 DNA follows: TGTGCCAGCAGTTCATGGGAGGAGGACATTCAGTACTTC.